Detailed here is one T cell receptor beta chain. At deep level, the assay was performed. The method was immunoSEQ multiplex PCR; TCRdb's version includes in-frame clones alone and lacks a portion of them. The repertoire holds about 110,000 clones, with roughly 70% as singletons. The record originates from a study of shared clonotypes between healthy human individuals. This TCR was recovered from a woman aged 30 to 39 in good health. Sequencing was carried out using memory CD8+ T cells sorted from blood. Subset meaning: CD45RO+ cells pooled with CCR7-negative TemRA cells.

CDR3 residues: CASSESADGTKQYF. The CDR3 DNA follows: TGCGCCAGCAGTGAGTCGGCGGATGGTACGAAGCAGTACTTC. The J gene is TRBJ2-7, the V gene TRBV10-2; D not certain. The length of the CDR3 is 14 residues. Germline V CDR1 and CDR2: WSHSY, SAAADI. Trimming left V 0 bases short and J 8 bases short, with 14 bases between.